The next 18 T cell receptor beta chains were all read from a single sample in a study of Ad26.COV2.S vaccination and SARS-CoV-2 variants. Documented treatment: roughly 20 received Ad26.COV2.S at low or high dose, single or two shots; roughly 5 received placebo; per-sample allocation not given. Each sample was drawn 63 days after the first injection (of vaccine or placebo). Generated by immunoSEQ multiplex PCR, the TCRdb table keeps only in-frame clones and is missing some. The table records 380,000 or so clones, around 90% of them present only once. Sequences were derived from peripheral blood, sampled in a trial of Ad26.COV2.S vaccine versus placebo. These receptors all stem from a person between 18 and 60 years old who received the Ad26.COV2.S COVID-19 vaccine or a placebo.

For the CDR3, the DNA is TGTGCCAGCCTCCGCCTGGGCGGGGGCGAAGCTTTCTTT. It encodes CASLRLGGGEAFF. This chain uses TRBV19 with TRBJ1-1; D is possibly TRBD1 (6 bases). The germline V gene encodes CDR1 LNHDA and CDR2 SQIVND (reference sequence). V lost 9 bases and J lost 8, with 19 bases in between. The CDR3 totals 13 residues.

The V gene is TRBV7-3, the J gene TRBJ1-2; 7 nucleotides agree with TRBD1. CDR3 length: 15 amino acids. The J segment lost 5 bases and the V segment lost 5 bases, leaving 11 bases of the junction unmatched. Germline V gene sequence: CDR1 SGHTA, CDR2 FQGTGA. CDR3 DNA: TGTGCCAGCAGCCTGACCCCCGGGACAGAGTATGGCTACACCTTC. Amino acids: CASSLTPGTEYGYTF.

The chain recombines TRBV7-9 with TRBJ1-4; no definite D call. Germline CDR1 SEHNR, CDR2 FQNEAQ (reference sequence). The CDR3 runs to 14 residues. V was cut by 1 base and J by 4 bases, with 7 bases left in between. CDR3 coding DNA: TGTGCCAGCAGCTTAGGGGCCCGTAATGAAAAACTGTTTTTT. It translates to CASSLGARNEKLFF.

The chain couples TRBV28 to TRBJ1-5, with 11 bases aligning to TRBD1. V lost 5 bases to trimming and J lost 5 bases; unmatched junction nucleotides: 8. The CDR3 covers 16 residues. Per the germline V gene, CDR1 is MDHEN and CDR2 is SYDVKM. As DNA, the CDR3 is TGTGCCAGCAGTCCCAGGACAGGGGGCCCCCATCAGCCCCAGCATTTT. The encoded protein is CASSPRTGGPHQPQHF. The full variable domain, in which reference TRBV28 and TRBJ1-5 provide the parts outside the CDR3, is DVKVTQSSRYLVKRTGEKVFLECVQDMDHENMFWYRQDPGLGLRLIYFSYDVKMKEKGDIPEGYSVSREKKERFSLILESASTNQTSMYLCASSPRTGGPHQPQHFGDGTRLSIL.

This chain joins TRBV6-5 and TRBJ1-3; D gene uncertain. Deletions cut 0 bases from V and 4 bases from J, with 4 bases between. This CDR3 is built from 13 residues. CDR1 is MNHEY and CDR2 is SVGAGI in the germline V gene. CDR3 protein: CASSYSWGNTIYF. DNA of the CDR3: TGTGCCAGCAGTTACTCGTGGGGAAACACCATATATTTT.

The genes are TRBV27 and TRBJ1-2; no definite D call. The ends were cut back, 4 bases at V and 7 bases at J, with 7 bases in the middle. The germline V gene encodes CDR1 MNHEY and CDR2 SMNVEV (reference sequence). This CDR3 contains 11 residues. The CDR3 loop reads CASSSGVGYTF. The CDR3 DNA is TGTGCCAGCAGTTCAGGAGTTGGCTACACCTTC.

V is TRBV15 and J is TRBJ1-5, with TRBD1 as a possible D gene (6 bases). This CDR3 has 16 residues. Germline CDR1 is LNHNV and CDR2 is YYDKDF (reference sequence). V lost 4 bases and J lost 4, with 17 bases in between. Here the CDR3 reads CATSTERGSGNQPQHF. The CDR3 coding sequence is TGTGCCACCAGCACAGAAAGGGGGTCGGGGAATCAGCCCCAGCATTTT. Looking up the rest from reference TRBV15 and TRBJ1-5 gives the full variable domain: DAMVIQNPRYQVTQFGKPVTLSCSQTLNHNVMYWYQQKSSQAPKLLFHYYDKDFNNEADTPDNFQSRRPNTSFCFLDIRSPGLGDTAMYLCATSTERGSGNQPQHFGDGTRLSIL.

The DNA of the CDR3 is TGTGCCAGCAGCTTAATTGGCGGGGGCCCCCGAGATACGCAGTATTTT. Protein: CASSLIGGGPRDTQYF. This chain joins TRBV7-2 and TRBJ2-3; tentative D call: TRBD2 (7 bases). Looked up from germline, CDR1 is SGHTA and CDR2 is FQGNSA. The CDR3 extends over 16 amino acids. Trimming removed 2 bases at V and 5 bases at J, with 17 bases between.

This clone has just one count. The J gene is TRBJ2-5, the V gene TRBV4-2; D is possibly TRBD2 (5 bases). Germline CDR1 and CDR2: LGHNA and YNFKEQ. This CDR3 is 15 amino acids long. V lost 4 bases and J 8 bases, leaving 20 bases between the germline ends. This CDR3 reads CASSPAGRELDTQYF. The CDR3 coding sequence is TGTGCCAGCAGCCCCGCCGGCCGGGAACTCGACACCCAGTACTTC.

The rearrangement uses TRBV18 and TRBJ2-3; no definite D call. Germline lookup yields CDR1 KGHSH and CDR2 LQKENI. The CDR3 length is 15 residues. Trimming stripped 2 bases from V and 0 bases from J, with 9 bases between. DNA for the CDR3: TGTGCCAGCTCACCATTGGTGGTGAGCACAGATACGCAGTATTTT. Translated, it gives CASSPLVVSTDTQYF.

This clone was observed once. The V and J genes are TRBV6-5 and TRBJ1-1, with D tentatively TRBD1 (5 bases). The length of the CDR3 is 13 residues. Trimming took 6 bases from V and 6 from J, leaving 14 bases between them. Per the germline V gene, CDR1 is MNHEY and CDR2 is SVGAGI. DNA of the CDR3: TGTGCCAGCAGCGGGGCCAGGAGCGCTGAAGCTTTCTTT. Its translation is CASSGARSAEAFF.

This clone was seen more than once but under ten times. The chain couples TRBV12-2 to TRBJ1-5; the table's D gene call, TRBD1, was not cross checked with the DNA. TRBV12-2 is a recognized pseudogene. The CDR3 has 16 residues. CDR3 coding DNA: TGTGCAAGTCGCTTAGCTTGGACAGGCCACAATCAGCCCCAGCATTTT. Translating gives CASRLAWTGHNQPQHF.

The chain is built from TRBV19 and TRBJ2-2; tentative D call: TRBD2 (7 bases). V was shortened by 11 bases and J by 7 bases, with 14 bases between the two germline ends. The CDR3 length is 12 residues. Germline CDR1 reads LNHDA; CDR2 reads SQIVND (reference sequence). The CDR3 sequence: CAGRGNDGELFF. CDR3 nucleotide sequence: TGTGCCGGGAGGGGGAACGACGGGGAGCTGTTTTTT.

This chain links TRBV6-5 with TRBJ2-2; tentatively, D is TRBD2 (6 bases). Germline V gene data show CDR1 as MNHEY and CDR2 as SVGAGI. The V end lost 4 bases, the J end lost 6 bases, and 15 bases lay between the germline ends. The CDR3 consists of 15 residues. The CDR3 is CASSSSGTFPGELFF. CDR3 in DNA: TGTGCCAGCAGTTCCTCCGGGACTTTTCCCGGGGAGCTGTTTTTT.

This sequence joins TRBV12-5 and TRBJ2-6; the D is unclear. From germline, CDR1 is LGHNT and CDR2 FRNRAP. The CDR3 is 17 amino acids. V lost 2 bases to trimming and J lost 0 bases, with 11 bases between them. The CDR3 bases are TGTGCTAGTGGTTTGATCACTCCATCCTCTGGGGCCAACGTCCTGACTTTC. Translating gives CASGLITPSSGANVLTF.

The V and J genes are TRBV7-2 and TRBJ2-3; D is unresolved. The germline gives CDR1 SGHTA, CDR2 FQGNSA. This CDR3 has 15 residues. The V and J ends lost 1 base and 2 bases respectively, with 10 bases between them. The DNA for the CDR3 is TGTGCCAGCAGCTTAGTCGGCCACTACACAGATACGCAGTATTTT. Translation gives CASSLVGHYTDTQYF.

This sequence joins TRBV3-1 (or the pseudogene TRBV3-2) and TRBJ2-2, with a possible D match to TRBD2 (8 bases). Trimming pared 4 bases from V and 4 bases from J, leaving 16 bases between. The CDR3 consists of 16 residues. Germline assignment: CDR1 LGHDT and CDR2 YNNKEL (reference sequence). As DNA, the CDR3 is TGTGCCAGCAGCCTCCGGGAGGGACAGACCACCGGGGAGCTGTTTTTT. Protein product: CASSLREGQTTGELFF.

J is TRBJ2-7 and V is TRBV6-6; D not certain. Trimming removed 10 bases at V and 7 bases at J, with 8 bases between. Germline CDR1 MNHNY, CDR2 SVGAGI (reference sequence). The CDR3 loop spans 9 amino acids. CDR3 nucleotide sequence: TGTGCCACCGGAGATGAGCAGTACTTC. Protein product: CATGDEQYF.